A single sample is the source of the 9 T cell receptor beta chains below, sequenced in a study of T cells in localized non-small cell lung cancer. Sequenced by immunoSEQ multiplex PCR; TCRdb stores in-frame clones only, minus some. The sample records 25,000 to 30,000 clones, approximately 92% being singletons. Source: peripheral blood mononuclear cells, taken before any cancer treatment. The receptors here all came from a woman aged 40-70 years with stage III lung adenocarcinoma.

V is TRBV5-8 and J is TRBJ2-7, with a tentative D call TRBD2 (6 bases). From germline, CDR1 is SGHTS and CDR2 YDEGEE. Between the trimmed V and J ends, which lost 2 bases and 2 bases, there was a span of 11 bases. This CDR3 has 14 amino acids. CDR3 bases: TGTGCCAGCAGCTTTCAGGGACTCACCTACGAGCAGTACTTC. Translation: CASSFQGLTYEQYF. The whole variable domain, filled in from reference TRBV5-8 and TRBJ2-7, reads EAGVTQSPTHLIKTRGQQATLRCSPISGHTSVYWYQQALGLGLQFLLWYDEGEERNRGNFPPRFSGRQFPNYSSELNVNALELEDSALYLCASSFQGLTYEQYFGPGTRLTVT.

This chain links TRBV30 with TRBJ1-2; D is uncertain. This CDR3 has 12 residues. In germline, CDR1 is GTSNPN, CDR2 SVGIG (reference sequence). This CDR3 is CARYDRGYGYTF. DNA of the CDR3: TGTGCAAGATACGATCGAGGGTATGGCTACACCTTC. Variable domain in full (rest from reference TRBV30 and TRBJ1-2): SQTIHQWPATLVQPVGSPLSLECTVEGTSNPNLYWYRQAAGRGLQLLFYSVGIGQISSEVPQNLSASRPQDRQFILSSKKLLLSDSGFYLCARYDRGYGYTFGSGTRLTVV.

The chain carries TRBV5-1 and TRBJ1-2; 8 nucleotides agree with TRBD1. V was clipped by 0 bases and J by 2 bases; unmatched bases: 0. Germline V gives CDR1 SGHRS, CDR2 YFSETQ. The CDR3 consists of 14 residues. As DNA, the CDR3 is TGCGCCAGCAGCTTGGGGGACAGGAACTATGGCTACACCTTC. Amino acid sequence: CASSLGDRNYGYTF.

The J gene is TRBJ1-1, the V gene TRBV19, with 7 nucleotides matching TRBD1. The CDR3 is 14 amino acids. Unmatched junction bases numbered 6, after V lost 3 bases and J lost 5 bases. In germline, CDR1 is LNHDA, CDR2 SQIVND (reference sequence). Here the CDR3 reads CASSMERGRTEAFF. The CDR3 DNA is TGTGCCAGTAGTATGGAGAGGGGGCGGACTGAAGCTTTCTTT.

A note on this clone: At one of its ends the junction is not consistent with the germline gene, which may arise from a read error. This chain's CDR3 is CAGSVEGAGTQYF. DNA of the CDR3: TGTGCCGGCAGCGTAGAGGGGGCTGGGACCCAGTACTTC. This chain joins TRBV9 and TRBJ2-5; 7 bases align to TRBD1. The CDR3 contains 13 residues. Germline V gene lookup returns CDR1 SGDLS and CDR2 YYNGEE. Based on the CDR3 plus reference TRBV9 and TRBJ2-5, the full variable domain is DSGVTQTPKHLITATGQRVTLRCSPRSGDLSVYWYQQSLDQGLQFLIQYYNGEERAKGNILERFSAQQFPDLHSELNLSSLELGDSALYFCAGSVEGAGTQYFGPGTRLLVL.

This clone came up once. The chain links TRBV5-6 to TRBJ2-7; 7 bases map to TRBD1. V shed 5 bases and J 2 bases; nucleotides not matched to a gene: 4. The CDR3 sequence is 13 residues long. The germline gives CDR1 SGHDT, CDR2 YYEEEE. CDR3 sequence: CASRGQATYEQYF. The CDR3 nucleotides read TGTGCCAGCAGAGGACAGGCCACCTACGAGCAGTACTTC. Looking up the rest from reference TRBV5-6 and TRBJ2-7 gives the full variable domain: DAGVTQSPTHLIKTRGQQVTLRCSPKSGHDTVSWYQQALGQGPQFIFQYYEEEERQRGNFPDRFSGHQFPNYSSELNVNALLLGDSALYLCASRGQATYEQYFGPGTRLTVT.

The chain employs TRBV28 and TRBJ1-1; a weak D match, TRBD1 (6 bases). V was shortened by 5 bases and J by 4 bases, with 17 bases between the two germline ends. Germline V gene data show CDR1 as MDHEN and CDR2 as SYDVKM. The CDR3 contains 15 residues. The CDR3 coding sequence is TGTGCCAGCAGTCGGGACACTGCCGGGGGCACTGAAGCTTTCTTT. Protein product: CASSRDTAGGTEAFF.

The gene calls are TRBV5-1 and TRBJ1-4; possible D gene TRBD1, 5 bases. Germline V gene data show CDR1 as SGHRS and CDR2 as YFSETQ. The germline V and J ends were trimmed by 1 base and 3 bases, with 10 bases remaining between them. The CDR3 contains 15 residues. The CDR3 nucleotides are TGCGCCAGCAGCTTGCAGGGACCGCCTAATGAAAAACTGTTTTTT. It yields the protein CASSLQGPPNEKLFF.

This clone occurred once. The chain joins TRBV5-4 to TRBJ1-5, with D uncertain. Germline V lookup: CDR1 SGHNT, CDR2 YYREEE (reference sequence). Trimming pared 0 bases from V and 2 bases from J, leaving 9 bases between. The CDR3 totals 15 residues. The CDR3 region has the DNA TGTGCCAGCAGCTTGGGTCTAGGAGGCAATCAGCCCCAGCATTTT. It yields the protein CASSLGLGGNQPQHF.